This entry describes one T cell receptor beta chain. The sample comes from a study of blood T cell repertoires in COVID-19. Study background: T cells, B-cell-depleted T cells, or PBMCs provided the cDNA or gDNA that served as material.

Germline V gene lookup returns CDR1 SGDLS and CDR2 YYNGEE. The CDR3 contains 13 residues. Trimming shortened V by 0 bases and J by 5 bases, and 8 bases separated the two germline ends. Sequencing used immunoSEQ multiplex PCR; TCRdb keeps in-frame clones, though not all of them. The sample contains hundreds of thousands of clones, roughly 89% of which appear only once. This chain uses TRBV9 with TRBJ1-2; D possibly corresponds to TRBD1 (5 bases). The origin of this receptor is a young woman with COVID-19, enrolled during active disease. The sample was peripheral blood. CDR3 amino acids: CASSVDGGYGYTF. The CDR3 DNA reads TGTGCCAGCAGCGTAGACGGGGGGTATGGCTACACCTTC.